The 12 T cell receptor beta chains below were found in one sample sequenced in a study of T-cell reconstitution after alpha-beta-depleted transplantation in children. TCRbeta library preparation incorporated unique molecular identifiers. TCRdb re-analysed the PCR reads in MiXCR, keeping a single row per CDR3 protein. The sample has about 440,000 distinct CDR3 sequences, about 45% seen once; the top ten hold under 30%. The specimen was PBMCs, collected before TCRalphabeta/CD19-depleted stem cell transplant. The source of these receptors is a girl under 10 years old with aplastic anemia, due to receive a stem cell transplant.

This chain connects TRBV28 to TRBJ1-5; D call uncertain. Germline V gene lookup returns CDR1 MDHEN and CDR2 SYDVKM. Trimming left V 6 bases short and J 4 bases short, with 16 bases between. The length of the CDR3 is 15 residues. CDR3 protein: CASSSRRGKNQPQHF. The CDR3 DNA is TGTGCCAGCAGCTCCCGTAGAGGGAAAAATCAGCCCCAGCATTTT. The full variable domain, rest sourced from reference TRBV28 and TRBJ1-5, is DVKVTQSSRYLVKRTGEKVFLECVQDMDHENMFWYRQDPGLGLRLIYFSYDVKMKEKGDIPEGYSVSREKKERFSLILESASTNQTSMYLCASSSRRGKNQPQHFGDGTRLSIL.

This clonotype was observed a handful of times. The chain employs TRBV20-1 and TRBJ2-7; 7 nucleotides align to TRBD1. Germline V gives CDR1 DFQATT, CDR2 SNEGSKA (reference sequence). J gave up 3 bases and V 5 bases, and 13 bases lay outside the gene matches. CDR3 length: 15 residues. CDR3 sequence reads: CSAANNRDSDYEQYF. In nucleotides, the CDR3 is TGCAGTGCTGCCAACAACCGGGACAGTGACTACGAGCAGTACTTC.

J is TRBJ2-1 and V is TRBV6-5, with 12 bases aligning to TRBD2. Germline CDR1 MNHEY, CDR2 SVGAGI. V gave up 0 bases and J gave up 5 bases; unmatched junction bases: 2. The CDR3 contains 16 residues. CDR3 DNA: TGTGCCAGCAGTTACTCGAGACTAGCGGGAGACAATGAGCAGTTCTTC. It yields the protein CASSYSRLAGDNEQFF.

Worth noting for this clonotype: Germline and junction disagree at one end, which may indicate a read error. The chain recombines TRBV5-1 with TRBJ2-7; no definite D call. The CDR3 contains 12 residues. In germline, CDR1 is SGHRS, CDR2 YFSETQ. The CDR3 spells CASKGDPYEQYF. CDR3 bases: TGCGCCAGCAAGGGTGACCCCTACGAACAGTACTTC.

The chain joins TRBV7-6 to TRBJ2-3; no clear D. This CDR3 contains 16 residues. V dropped 1 base and J dropped 4 bases, with 15 bases sitting between them. Per germline, CDR1 SGHVS and CDR2 FNYEAQ. The DNA for the CDR3 is TGTGCCAGCAGCTTAGACACCTCCCTAAAAGCAGATACGCAGTATTTT. Translated, it gives CASSLDTSLKADTQYF.

The rearrangement links TRBV7-2 to TRBJ2-5, with 8 nucleotides matching TRBD2. The V segment lost 5 bases and the J segment 6 bases; nucleotides outside the gene matches: 8. The CDR3 is 14 residues long. Germline CDR1 SGHTA, CDR2 FQGNSA. DNA of the CDR3: TGTGCCAGCAGCATAGAGCGGGGGTGGAAGACCCAGTACTTC. Translated: CASSIERGWKTQYF.

This clonotype was found a few times. The chain has TRBV6-1 and TRBJ2-3; TRBD2 matches at 7 bases. The length of the CDR3 is 16 residues. Germline loops: CDR1 MNHNS, CDR2 SASEGT. Unmatched junction bases numbered 13, after V lost 6 bases and J lost 4 bases. The CDR3 region has the DNA TGTGCCAGCAGCCAGCGGGGCCCCTATAAGGCAGATACGCAGTATTTT. It translates to CASSQRGPYKADTQYF.

In this sample, this clonotype turned up a few times. V usage is TRBV28 and J usage is TRBJ2-1; TRBD2 agrees at 9 bases. The CDR3 contains 17 residues. Germline V gene lookup returns CDR1 MDHEN and CDR2 SYDVKM. Unmatched junction bases numbered 11, after V lost 7 bases and J lost 1 base. For the CDR3, the DNA is TGTGCCAGCACCCTTGCGGGGGGGGGCTTATCCTACAATGAGCAGTTCTTC. It yields the protein CASTLAGGGLSYNEQFF.

This clonotype was seen at least ten times. The V and J genes are TRBV7-2 and TRBJ2-1; D not certain. The germline V gene encodes CDR1 SGHTA and CDR2 FQGNSA. V lost 4 bases to trimming and J lost 1 base, with 11 bases between them. The CDR3 runs to 15 residues. This chain's CDR3 is CASSSRRKSYNEQFF. In nucleotides, the CDR3 is TGTGCCAGCAGCTCGCGAAGGAAATCCTACAATGAGCAGTTCTTC. The full variable domain, with the rest looked up from reference TRBV7-2 and TRBJ2-1, is GAGVSQSPSNKVTEKGKDVELRCDPISGHTALYWYRQSLGQGLEFLIYFQGNSAPDKSGLPSDRFSAERTGGSVSTLTIQRTQQEDSAVYLCASSSRRKSYNEQFFGPGTRLTVL.

This clonotype occurred many times. The gene calls are TRBV7-2 and TRBJ2-6; 7 nucleotides match TRBD2. CDR1 and CDR2 (germline): SGHTA, FQGNSA. The CDR3 contains 22 residues. V was clipped by 3 bases and J by 0 bases; unmatched bases: 20. This chain's CDR3 is CASSFRPYGVGGKISGANVLTF. The DNA of the CDR3 is TGTGCCAGCAGCTTCCGCCCCTATGGAGTGGGGGGGAAAATCTCTGGGGCCAACGTCCTGACTTTC. The variable domain in full, completed from reference TRBV7-2 and TRBJ2-6, reads GAGVSQSPSNKVTEKGKDVELRCDPISGHTALYWYRQSLGQGLEFLIYFQGNSAPDKSGLPSDRFSAERTGGSVSTLTIQRTQQEDSAVYLCASSFRPYGVGGKISGANVLTFGAGSRLTVL.

The rearrangement joins TRBV20-1 to TRBJ1-1; D is possibly TRBD1 (5 bases). Trimming shortened V by 6 bases and J by 1 base, and 12 bases separated the two germline ends. The CDR3 has 13 residues. The V gene's germline CDR1 is DFQATT and CDR2 SNEGSKA (reference sequence). CDR3 in amino acids: CSAESGTNTEAFF. CDR3 in DNA: TGCAGTGCCGAATCAGGGACGAACACTGAAGCTTTCTTT.

This chain uses TRBV20-1 with TRBJ2-7; 7 bases map to TRBD2. The CDR3 extends over 15 amino acids. CDR1 and CDR2 (germline): DFQATT, SNEGSKA (reference sequence). The V segment lost 5 bases and the J segment 2 bases; nucleotides outside the gene matches: 12. CDR3 sequence: CSAPPWRGGAYEQYF. DNA for the CDR3: TGCAGTGCTCCTCCATGGCGCGGGGGAGCCTACGAGCAGTACTTC.